These 18 T cell receptor beta chains were sequenced from one sample in a study of early T cells in non-severe SARS-CoV-2 infection. TCRdb reprocessed the 5' RACE reads via MiXCR and lists one record per CDR3 protein. Of tens of thousands of distinct CDR3 sequences listed, under 9% are singletons. The sample was whole blood, taken at baseline. The receptors here all came from an adult who was a healthcare worker with PCR-confirmed SARS-CoV-2 infection or an uninfected control (not recorded which).

This clonotype has more than one count but fewer than ten. The V call is TRBV25-1, the J call TRBJ2-7, with a tentative D call TRBD1 (6 bases). The CDR3 covers 11 residues. Trimming left V 6 bases short and J 5 bases short, with 8 bases between. CDR1 MGHDK and CDR2 SYGVNS come from the germline V gene. The CDR3 reads CASRQGHEQYF. The CDR3 nucleotides read TGTGCCAGCAGACAGGGACACGAGCAGTACTTC.

There are a few counts of this clonotype. The rearrangement joins TRBV2 to TRBJ2-7, with D hard to call. Germline-derived CDR1 and CDR2 are SNHLY and FYNNEI. The CDR3 covers 16 residues. V was clipped by 6 bases and J by 3 bases, with 21 bases between them. The CDR3 is CASSHGRASADYEQYF. Here the CDR3 DNA reads TGTGCCAGCAGCCACGGCCGGGCCTCCGCAGACTACGAGCAGTACTTC.

This clonotype was observed at least ten times. The chain carries TRBV7-9 and TRBJ2-1; D could derive from TRBD1 or TRBD2 (5 bases each). V lost 5 bases and J 1 base, leaving 12 bases between the germline ends. CDR3 length equals 15 residues. Germline V gene data show CDR1 as SEHNR and CDR2 as FQNEAQ (reference sequence). This CDR3 reads CASSPRDLSYNEQFF. The CDR3, as DNA: TGTGCCAGCAGCCCCCGGGACCTTTCCTACAATGAGCAGTTCTTC.

The rearrangement links TRBV25-1 to TRBJ2-5; TRBD1 or TRBD2 may be the D gene (5 bases each). CDR1 MGHDK and CDR2 SYGVNS come from the germline V gene. V shed 4 bases and J shed 5 bases, with 14 bases lying between them. The CDR3 is made up of 14 amino acids. Here the CDR3 DNA reads TGTGCCAGCAGTGGGGCAGGGCGGGTGGAGACCCAGTACTTC. It codes for CASSGAGRVETQYF.

The sample holds a few counts of this clonotype. V is TRBV7-2 and J is TRBJ2-1; a weak D match, TRBD2 (6 bases). The CDR3 loop spans 16 amino acids. The germline V gene encodes CDR1 SGHTA and CDR2 FQGNSA. Trimming stripped 4 bases from V and 0 bases from J, with 13 bases between. DNA for the CDR3: TGTGCCAGCAGCTCACCCGGGGGAAGCTCCTACAATGAGCAGTTCTTC. Translation gives CASSSPGGSSYNEQFF. Drawing the rest from reference TRBV7-2 and TRBJ2-1, the complete variable domain is GAGVSQSPSNKVTEKGKDVELRCDPISGHTALYWYRQSLGQGLEFLIYFQGNSAPDKSGLPSDRFSAERTGGSVSTLTIQRTQQEDSAVYLCASSSPGGSSYNEQFFGPGTRLTVL.

The rearrangement joins TRBV7-9 to TRBJ2-7; 8 nucleotides agree with TRBD1. Germline V lookup: CDR1 SEHNR, CDR2 FQNEAQ (reference sequence). The junction had 8 bases not matched to a gene; V was cut back by 5 bases and J by 11 bases. The CDR3 runs to 12 residues. The CDR3 region has the DNA TGTGCCAGCAGCACCGACAGGGGACGAGAGTACTTC. Its translation: CASSTDRGREYF.

The rearrangement uses TRBV18 and TRBJ2-5; 8 positions match TRBD1. Germline V gene data show CDR1 as KGHSH and CDR2 as LQKENI. The V segment lost 2 bases and the J segment 3 bases; nucleotides outside the gene matches: 2. The CDR3 runs 14 residues. The DNA for the CDR3 is TGTGCCAGCTCACCAAGGACAGGGAAAGAGACCCAGTACTTC. This encodes CASSPRTGKETQYF.

This chain links TRBV2 with TRBJ2-7; tentative D call: TRBD2 (5 bases). The germline CDR1 and CDR2 sequences are SNHLY and FYNNEI. Between the trimmed V and J ends, which lost 2 bases and 0 bases, there was a span of 17 bases. The CDR3 consists of 17 residues. The CDR3 protein is CASSEPAVGMSSYEQYF. CDR3 nucleotides: TGTGCCAGCAGTGAACCCGCAGTCGGGATGAGCTCCTACGAGCAGTACTTC.

This clonotype was observed at least ten times. The chain carries TRBV30 and TRBJ1-5, with a weak D call TRBD1 (5 bases). CDR3 length equals 15 residues. The germline V gene encodes CDR1 GTSNPN and CDR2 SVGIG (reference sequence). The germline V and J ends were trimmed by 0 bases and 6 bases, with 15 bases remaining between them. CDR3 sequence (DNA): TGTGCCTGGAGTGTTACCCCAGGGATCTCTCAGCCCCAGCATTTT. This translates into CAWSVTPGISQPQHF.

This clonotype was observed many times. This chain connects TRBV19 to TRBJ2-7; TRBD1 aligns across 8 bases. The ends lost 2 bases at V and 4 bases at J; junction bases unmatched: 7. CDR1 and CDR2 from the germline V gene are LNHDA and SQIVND (reference sequence). There are 15 residues in the CDR3. This chain's CDR3 is CASSISSGGNYEQYF. CDR3 nucleotides: TGTGCCAGTAGTATATCATCAGGGGGCAATTACGAGCAGTACTTC.

Comment on this clonotype: Relative to the germline gene, one junction end is altered; a read error may explain this. J is TRBJ2-3 and V is TRBV18; 13 nucleotides line up with TRBD2. The CDR3 is 13 amino acids. Germline CDR1 KGHSH, CDR2 LQKENI. CDR3 sequence (DNA): TGTGCCAGCTCACCACCTTCGGGACTAGCGGGAAGTTTT. The encoded protein is CASSPPSGLAGSF. The complete variable domain, with remaining parts taken from reference TRBV18 and TRBJ2-3, reads NAGVMQNPRHLVRRRGQEARLRCSPMKGHSHVYWYRQLPEEGLKFMVYLQKENIIDESGMPKERFSAEFPKEGPSILRIQQVVRGDSAAYFCASSPPSGLAGSFGPGTRLTVL.

The rearrangement links TRBV6-5 to TRBJ1-2, with D tentatively TRBD1 (6 bases). Germline V gene lookup returns CDR1 MNHEY and CDR2 SVGAGI. The CDR3 spans 13 residues. Trimming took 4 bases from V and 5 from J, leaving 11 bases between them. CDR3 sequence reads: CASSLGARYGYTF. Written as DNA, the CDR3 is TGTGCCAGCAGTTTGGGGGCCAGATATGGCTACACCTTC.

The chain couples TRBV7-6 to TRBJ1-4; 8 bases fit TRBD1. V trimming: 1 base; J trimming: 5 bases; junction bases outside the gene matches: 0. Per the germline V gene, CDR1 is SGHVS and CDR2 is FNYEAQ. The CDR3 is made up of 14 amino acids. CDR3 in amino acids: CASSLGTGNEKLFF. CDR3 nucleotide sequence: TGTGCCAGCAGCTTAGGGACAGGGAATGAAAAACTGTTTTTT.

This clonotype has ten or more counts. The chain uses TRBV12-3 or TRBV12-4 and TRBJ2-3; D is ambiguous. V was clipped by 7 bases and J by 1 base, with 15 bases between them. This CDR3 region has 15 residues. The CDR3 DNA follows: TGTGCCAGCACCCCAAGGGCTGGACGCACAGATACGCAGTATTTT. Translating gives CASTPRAGRTDTQYF.

The chain recombines TRBV5-1 with TRBJ1-6; D gene ambiguous. V lost 0 bases, J lost 10 bases, and 14 bases lay in between. Germline loops: CDR1 SGHRS, CDR2 YFSETQ. CDR3 size: 15 residues. In DNA, the CDR3 is TGCGCCAGCAGCTTGGGGGCCGGGCAGCGGTCACCCCTCCACTTT. It translates to CASSLGAGQRSPLHF.

J is TRBJ2-2 and V is TRBV19; D not certain. In germline, CDR1 is LNHDA, CDR2 SQIVND (reference sequence). The CDR3 is 12 amino acids. Trimming took off 7 bases at V and 3 bases at J, with 6 bases between the two ends. Here the CDR3 reads CASKPYTGELFF. CDR3 sequence (DNA): TGTGCCAGTAAGCCCTACACCGGGGAGCTGTTTTTT.

This clonotype showed up just a few times. V is TRBV25-1 and J is TRBJ1-2; TRBD1 matches 11 bases. Germline-derived CDR1 and CDR2 are MGHDK and SYGVNS. The CDR3 sequence is 14 residues long. V was pared by 5 bases and J by 7 bases, with 6 bases of the junction left unmatched. The CDR3 loop reads CASSPRTGGVGYTF. DNA of the CDR3: TGTGCCAGCAGTCCGCGGACAGGGGGCGTTGGCTACACCTTC.

This chain connects TRBV7-3 to TRBJ1-2; a possible D gene is TRBD1 (6 bases). The V and J ends lost 5 bases and 4 bases respectively, with 11 bases between them. CDR3 size: 13 residues. CDR1 and CDR2 (germline): SGHTA, FQGTGA. CDR3 sequence reads: CASSAGQSYGYTF. CDR3 DNA: TGTGCCAGCAGCGCCGGACAGTCCTATGGCTACACCTTC.